This TCR beta chain was sequenced during a study of T cell responses to AZD1222 COVID-19 vaccine. Study-wide points: In all cases, repertoires were sampled only after the peak T cell response.

Remarks on this clone: The antigen is unknown.

The V and J ends lost 1 base and 7 bases respectively, with 14 bases between them. There are 15 residues in the CDR3. In germline, CDR1 is MGHRA, CDR2 YSYEKL. Profiling relied on immunoSEQ multiplex PCR, and the TCRdb table lists in-frame clones only, not all of them. The profile shows around 140,000 clones, approximately 93% of them singletons. The receptor's source is an adult in good health. The sample in question was peripheral blood, obtained on day 0 of MenACWY control vaccination. V gene TRBV4-1 combines with J gene TRBJ2-1; tentatively, D is TRBD2 (6 bases). CDR3 loop: CASSQVPGARNEQFF. The CDR3 bases are TGCGCCAGCAGCCAAGTTCCGGGAGCTCGAAATGAGCAGTTCTTC.